This TCR beta chain was identified in a study of CD8 T cells in Susac syndrome. Study-wide results and limits: TCR sequencing and HLA analysis covered a relatively small number of individuals.

This clonotype showed up just once. Its target is not known. Trimming took off 4 bases at V and 7 bases at J, with 24 bases between the two ends. Looked up from germline, CDR1 is SGDLS and CDR2 is YYNGEE. The CDR3 is 16 residues long. Random hexamers served to reverse transcribe about 0.45 to 1 ug RNA. TCRdb re-called the immunoSEQ multiplex PCR reads with MiXCR, one entry per CDR3 protein. The sample carries about 120,000 distinct CDR3 sequences, about 95% recorded once. The chain combines TRBV9 with TRBJ2-7; D is possibly TRBD1 or TRBD2 (7 bases each). This clonotype was obtained from a human donor with Susac syndrome. The material sequenced was CD8+ T cells from PBMCs. The CDR3 coding sequence is TGTGCCAGCAGCCCAAAGGGGAGGGGGCCTCCTATGGAGCAGTACTTC. Protein product: CASSPKGRGPPMEQYF. Together with reference TRBV9 and TRBJ2-7, the CDR3 gives the full variable domain: DSGVTQTPKHLITATGQRVTLRCSPRSGDLSVYWYQQSLDQGLQFLIQYYNGEERAKGNILERFSAQQFPDLHSELNLSSLELGDSALYFCASSPKGRGPPMEQYFGPGTRLTVT.